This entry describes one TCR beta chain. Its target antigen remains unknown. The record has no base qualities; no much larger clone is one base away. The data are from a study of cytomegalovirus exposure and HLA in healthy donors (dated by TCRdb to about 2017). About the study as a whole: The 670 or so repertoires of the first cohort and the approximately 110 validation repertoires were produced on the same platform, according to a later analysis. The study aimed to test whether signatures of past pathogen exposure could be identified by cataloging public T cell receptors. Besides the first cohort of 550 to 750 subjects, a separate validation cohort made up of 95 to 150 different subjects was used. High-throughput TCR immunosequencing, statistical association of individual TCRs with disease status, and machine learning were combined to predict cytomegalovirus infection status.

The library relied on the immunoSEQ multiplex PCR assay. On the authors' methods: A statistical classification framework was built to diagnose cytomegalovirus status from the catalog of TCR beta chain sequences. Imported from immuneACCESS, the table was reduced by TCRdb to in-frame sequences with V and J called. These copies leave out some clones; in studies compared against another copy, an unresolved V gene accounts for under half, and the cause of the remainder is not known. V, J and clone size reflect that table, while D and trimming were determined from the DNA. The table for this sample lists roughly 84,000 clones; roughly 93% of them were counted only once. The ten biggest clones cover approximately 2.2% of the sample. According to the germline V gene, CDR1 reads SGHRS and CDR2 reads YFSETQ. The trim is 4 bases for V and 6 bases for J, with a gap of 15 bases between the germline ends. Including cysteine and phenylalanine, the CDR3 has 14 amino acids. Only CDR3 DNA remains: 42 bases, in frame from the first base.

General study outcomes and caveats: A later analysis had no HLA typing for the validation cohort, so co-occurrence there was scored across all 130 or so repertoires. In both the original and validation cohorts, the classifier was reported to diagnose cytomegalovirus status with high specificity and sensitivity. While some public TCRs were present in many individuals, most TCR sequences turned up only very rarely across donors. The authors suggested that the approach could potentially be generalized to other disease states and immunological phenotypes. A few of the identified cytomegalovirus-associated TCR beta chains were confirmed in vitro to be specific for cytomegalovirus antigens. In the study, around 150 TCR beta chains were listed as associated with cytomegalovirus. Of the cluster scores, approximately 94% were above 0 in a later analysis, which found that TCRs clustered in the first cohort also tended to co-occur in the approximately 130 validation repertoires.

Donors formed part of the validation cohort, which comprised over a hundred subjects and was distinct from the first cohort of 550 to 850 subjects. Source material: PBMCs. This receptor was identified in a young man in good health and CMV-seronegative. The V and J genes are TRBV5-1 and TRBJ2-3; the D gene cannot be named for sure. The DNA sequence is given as TGCGCCAGCAGCCGTGACTCGCCGCGGGATACGCAGTATTTT. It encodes CASSRDSPRDTQYF.